The 32 T cell receptor beta chains below were found in one sample sequenced in a study of shared clonotypes between healthy human individuals (TCRdb year 2020). Library generation was performed with the immunoSEQ multiplex PCR assay. TCRdb retrieved this table from immuneACCESS and kept in-frame rearrangements only. Not all clones are present; in checked studies, unresolved V genes account for under half, and no reason is known for the remainder. The sample table shows around 2.3 million clones, and around 95% are seen once. In total, the top ten clones hold roughly 0.13% of the sample. The sequenced sample consisted of naive CD4+ T cells sorted from blood. This sample's cell subset or site label indicates: CD45RA+ positively selected. These receptors all come from a man aged 18 to 35 in good health.

The chain carries TRBV6-6 and TRBJ1-1; D is unclear. Germline V gene sequence: CDR1 MNHNY, CDR2 SVGAGI (reference sequence). The CDR3 spans 14 residues. Deletions cut 0 bases from V and 4 bases from J, with 9 bases between. The CDR3 bases are TGTGCCAGCAGTTACTCCCACGGGCCCACTGAAGCTTTCTTT. This encodes CASSYSHGPTEAFF.

The chain joins TRBV5-6 to TRBJ1-5, with 7 bases lining up with TRBD1. CDR3 length equals 14 residues. CDR1 is SGHDT and CDR2 is YYEEEE in the germline V gene. The V segment lost 5 bases and the J segment 6 bases; nucleotides outside the gene matches: 8. The CDR3 sequence: CASRFRDSGQPQHF. CDR3 nucleotide sequence: TGTGCCAGCAGATTCCGGGACAGCGGTCAGCCCCAGCATTTT.

The CDR3 DNA reads TGTGCCAGTAGTATAGATGCCAGGAACACTGAAGCTTTCTTT. This gives the protein CASSIDARNTEAFF. The chain recombines TRBV19 with TRBJ1-1, with D unresolved. Between the trimmed V and J ends, which lost 0 bases and 1 base, there was a span of 6 bases. CDR1 and CDR2 from the germline V gene are LNHDA and SQIVND (reference sequence). The CDR3 totals 14 residues.

The chain is built from TRBV7-2 and TRBJ2-7; a possible D gene is TRBD1 (7 bases). CDR1 SGHTA and CDR2 FQGNSA come from the germline V gene. Trimming took 2 bases from V and 6 from J, leaving 14 bases between them. This CDR3 has 14 amino acids. CDR3 loop: CASSLYRGGGEQYF. The CDR3 DNA reads TGTGCCAGCAGCTTATACAGGGGAGGAGGCGAGCAGTACTTC.

The chain joins TRBV6-1 to TRBJ1-6; the D is unclear. CDR1 is MNHNS, CDR2 SASEGT, per germline. The length of the CDR3 is 11 residues. The V end lost 7 bases, the J end lost 7 bases, and 5 bases lay between the germline ends. The CDR3, as DNA: TGTGCCAGCACGACGAATTCACCCCTCCACTTT. The encoded protein is CASTTNSPLHF.

On this clone: Other nucleotide sequences from this sample produce the same CDR3. The genes are TRBV5-1 and TRBJ2-3, with 7 bases aligning to TRBD1. Looked up from germline, CDR1 is SGHRS and CDR2 is YFSETQ. The CDR3 is 14 amino acids. V dropped 2 bases and J dropped 3; count of bases not matched to a gene: 3. Here the CDR3 reads CASSLGQATDTQYF. The CDR3 bases are TGCGCCAGCAGCTTAGGACAGGCAACAGATACGCAGTATTTT.

The chain joins TRBV5-5 to TRBJ2-7; 9 positions match TRBD1. Trimming cost V 1 base and J 1 base; bases outside gene matches: 18. The germline gives CDR1 SGHKS, CDR2 YYEKEE (reference sequence). This CDR3 spans 20 amino acids. The CDR3 spells CASSLFSGQGMGGRSYEQYF. CDR3 nucleotides: TGTGCCAGCAGCTTGTTTTCGGGACAGGGTATGGGTGGCAGGTCCTACGAGCAGTACTTC.

The rearrangement links TRBV28 to TRBJ1-5; D is unclear. Looked up from germline, CDR1 is MDHEN and CDR2 is SYDVKM. The CDR3 contains 15 residues. The V end was cut by 7 bases, the J end by 5 bases, with 18 bases between. The CDR3 DNA follows: TGTGCCAGCACACCGGGGTTCGGGCCCTATCAGCCCCAGCATTTT. Residues: CASTPGFGPYQPQHF.

This chain uses TRBV5-1 with TRBJ2-4; TRBD2 is a possible D gene (5 bases). Germline V gene sequence: CDR1 SGHRS, CDR2 YFSETQ. The CDR3 loop spans 15 amino acids. Between the trimmed V and J ends, which lost 4 bases and 6 bases, there was a span of 17 bases. CDR3 amino acids: CASSPDARAVNIQYF. Written as DNA, the CDR3 is TGCGCCAGCAGCCCCGACGCGAGGGCAGTAAACATTCAGTACTTC.

The rearrangement links TRBV2 to TRBJ1-2, with D tentatively TRBD1 (6 bases). V gave up 7 bases and J gave up 5 bases, with 17 bases separating them. Germline V gene data show CDR1 as SNHLY and CDR2 as FYNNEI. The CDR3 covers 14 residues. The CDR3 protein is CASIRDGGLYGYTF. The CDR3 DNA sequence: TGTGCCAGCATCAGGGACGGGGGCTTGTATGGCTACACCTTC.

The genes are TRBV28 and TRBJ1-4; D is ambiguous. The ends were cut back, 3 bases at V and 4 bases at J, with 9 bases in the middle. The CDR3 has 14 amino acids. Germline V gives CDR1 MDHEN, CDR2 SYDVKM. DNA of the CDR3: TGTGCCAGCAGTTTCTCCTTATTTAATGAAAAACTGTTTTTT. It translates to CASSFSLFNEKLFF.

The J gene is TRBJ2-5, the V gene TRBV7-2, with D possibly being TRBD1 (5 bases). CDR3 size: 14 residues. The germline V gene has CDR1 SGHTA and CDR2 FQGNSA. V was pared by 4 bases and J by 5 bases, with 14 bases between. This CDR3 reads CASSSGLFQETQYF. As DNA, the CDR3 is TGTGCCAGCAGCTCAGGGCTATTTCAGGAGACCCAGTACTTC.

The chain joins TRBV5-1 to TRBJ1-3; no clear D. V lost 5 bases and J lost 4, with 16 bases in between. The CDR3 consists of 15 residues. CDR1 and CDR2 from the germline V gene are SGHRS and YFSETQ. The CDR3 DNA is TGCGCCAGCAGTCCCACGTCCTTAGGGGGAAACACCATATATTTT. It is translated as CASSPTSLGGNTIYF.

The chain is built from TRBV19 and TRBJ2-5; TRBD2 matches 11 bases. The CDR3 totals 14 residues. Germline CDR1 and CDR2: LNHDA and SQIVND (reference sequence). The trim removed 8 bases at V and 5 bases at J, leaving 7 bases unmatched. The CDR3 sequence: CASDSGRAGETQYF. CDR3 in DNA: TGTGCCAGTGATAGCGGGAGGGCCGGTGAGACCCAGTACTTC.

V is TRBV13 and J is TRBJ1-2; D not certain. Germline V gene sequence: CDR1 PRHDT, CDR2 FYEKMQ (reference sequence). Deletions cut 3 bases from V and 3 bases from J, with 14 bases between. This CDR3 contains 15 residues. CDR3 protein: CASSFPFGRHYGYTF. CDR3 bases: TGTGCCAGCAGCTTCCCATTCGGGAGACACTATGGCTACACCTTC.

The chain carries TRBV9 and TRBJ2-5; 10 positions match TRBD2. V shed 4 bases, J shed 2 bases, and the junction held 5 bases outside the gene matches. The CDR3 has 15 amino acids. CDR1 SGDLS and CDR2 YYNGEE come from the germline V gene. The CDR3 DNA follows: TGTGCCAGCAGCCTGGCTAGCGGGAGACAAGAGACCCAGTACTTC. This translates into CASSLASGRQETQYF.

V gene TRBV2 combines with J gene TRBJ1-5; possible D gene TRBD1, 6 bases. In germline, CDR1 is SNHLY, CDR2 FYNNEI. Deletions cut 4 bases from V and 3 bases from J, with 7 bases between. The CDR3 extends over 13 amino acids. In DNA form, the CDR3 reads TGTGCCAGCAGTGGGGACATCAATCAGCCCCAGCATTTT. Translation gives CASSGDINQPQHF.

The CDR3 sequence is CASSRLAGNTGELFF. The DNA for the CDR3 is TGTGCCAGCAGTCGACTAGCGGGGAACACCGGGGAGCTGTTTTTT. The J gene is TRBJ2-2, the V gene TRBV6-1; 10 positions agree with TRBD2. Trimming took 5 bases from V and 1 from J; bases not matched to a gene: 1. In germline, CDR1 is MNHNS, CDR2 SASEGT. This CDR3 has 15 residues.

The chain carries TRBV21-1 and TRBJ2-6; TRBD1 reflects the table's D call only, with no check against the DNA. TRBV21-1 is tagged as a pseudogene. This CDR3 spans 18 amino acids. The DNA of the CDR3 is TGTGCCAGCAGCGCCCCCCGGGACAGGGATTCTGGGGCCAACGTCCTGACTTTC. It yields the protein CASSAPRDRDSGANVLTF.

This chain connects TRBV11-2 to TRBJ1-2, with D maybe TRBD1 (6 bases). Germline V gives CDR1 SGHAT, CDR2 FQNNGV. The CDR3 covers 11 residues. V was trimmed by 5 bases and J by 10 bases, leaving 11 bases between them. The CDR3 DNA sequence: TGTGCCAGCAGCGCGGACAGCCCCTACACCTTC. Residues: CASSADSPYTF.

The chain carries TRBV19 and TRBJ2-7; the D gene is possibly TRBD1 (6 bases). V dropped 2 bases and J dropped 6 bases, with 26 bases sitting between them. The CDR3 has 18 amino acids. Germline CDR1 LNHDA, CDR2 SQIVND (reference sequence). As DNA, the CDR3 is TGTGCCAGTAGTATACTATTAGGTCGGGACATCGGGCTTCCCGAGCAGTACTTC. Translation gives CASSILLGRDIGLPEQYF.

V is TRBV7-2 and J is TRBJ1-1, with a weak D call TRBD1 (5 bases). Germline V gene sequence: CDR1 SGHTA, CDR2 FQGNSA. This CDR3 comprises 14 residues. V was shortened by 1 base and J by 4 bases, with 10 bases between the two germline ends. In nucleotides, the CDR3 is TGTGCCAGCAGCTTAGACAGGCGAGGCACTGAAGCTTTCTTT. It encodes CASSLDRRGTEAFF.

J is TRBJ1-5 and V is TRBV27, with D tentatively TRBD1 (6 bases). The CDR3 runs to 13 residues. Deletions cut 3 bases from V and 5 bases from J, with 8 bases between. Germline CDR1 reads MNHEY; CDR2 reads SMNVEV (reference sequence). The CDR3 is CASSFNRDQPQHF. The CDR3 DNA reads as TGTGCCAGCAGTTTCAACAGGGATCAGCCCCAGCATTTT.

The chain couples TRBV6-1 to TRBJ1-4, with D perhaps matching TRBD1 (5 bases). This CDR3 is built from 14 residues. Germline V gives CDR1 MNHNS, CDR2 SASEGT. The V end was cut by 4 bases, the J end by 8 bases, with 14 bases between. DNA for the CDR3: TGTGCCAGCAGTGGACCAAAAAGGGGAGAAAAACTGTTTTTT. Translating gives CASSGPKRGEKLFF.

This clone has only one observation. The rearrangement links TRBV5-4 to TRBJ1-2; D is possibly TRBD1 (6 bases). The ends were cut back, 3 bases at V and 6 bases at J, with 9 bases in the middle. The CDR3 contains 12 residues. Germline lookup yields CDR1 SGHNT and CDR2 YYREEE (reference sequence). CDR3 amino acids: CASSSNRDGYTF. CDR3 nucleotide sequence: TGTGCCAGCAGCTCCAACAGGGATGGCTACACCTTC.

The CDR3 spells CASSRSQGGTEAFF. CDR3 DNA: TGTGCCAGCAGTAGGTCACAGGGAGGCACTGAAGCTTTCTTT. This chain joins TRBV7-2 and TRBJ1-1, with D possibly TRBD1 on 6 matching bases. Germline CDR1 and CDR2: SGHTA and FQGNSA. Deletions cut 6 bases from V and 4 bases from J, with 15 bases between. The length of the CDR3 is 14 residues.

Comments on this clone: Distinct nucleotide sequences in the sample also encode this CDR3. The chain employs TRBV9 and TRBJ2-3, with 7 bases matching TRBD2. The junction had 4 bases not matched to a gene; V was cut back by 0 bases and J by 0 bases. The CDR3 is made up of 16 amino acids. From germline, CDR1 is SGDLS and CDR2 YYNGEE. CDR3 sequence reads: CASSVVSSGSTDTQYF. The CDR3 DNA reads TGTGCCAGCAGCGTAGTGTCTAGCGGTAGCACAGATACGCAGTATTTT.

The J gene is TRBJ1-5, the V gene TRBV6-5; D remains ambiguous. CDR1 and CDR2 from the germline V gene are MNHEY and SVGAGI. The length of the CDR3 is 15 residues. The germline V and J ends were trimmed by 0 bases and 3 bases, with 9 bases remaining between them. The CDR3 region has the DNA TGTGCCAGCAGTTACTCGGTCAGGAACAATCAGCCCCAGCATTTT. Its translation: CASSYSVRNNQPQHF.

The chain carries TRBV28 and TRBJ2-7; D might be TRBD2 (6 bases). Looked up from germline, CDR1 is MDHEN and CDR2 is SYDVKM. The V and J ends lost 2 bases and 9 bases respectively, with 11 bases between them. The CDR3 contains 12 residues. The CDR3 DNA reads TGTGCCAGCAGTTTAGGGCAGGGAGGGCAGTACTTC. As protein: CASSLGQGGQYF.

The CDR3 region has the DNA TGTGCCAGCACCGTGAAGTCCACCGGGGAGCTGTTTTTT. This codes for CASTVKSTGELFF. V usage is TRBV2 and J usage is TRBJ2-2; no clear D. V lost 7 bases to trimming and J lost 4 bases, with 10 bases between them. Per germline, CDR1 SNHLY and CDR2 FYNNEI. The CDR3 covers 13 residues.

V gene TRBV6-5 combines with J gene TRBJ1-2; unclear D gene. CDR3 length: 14 residues. CDR1 and CDR2 from the germline V gene are MNHEY and SVGAGI. Trimming left V 6 bases short and J 4 bases short, with 15 bases between. CDR3 nucleotides: TGTGCCAGCAGCCTTGAGGTGGGCGCCTATGGCTACACCTTC. Translating it yields CASSLEVGAYGYTF.

This chain connects TRBV4-3 to TRBJ2-1; D not resolved. Germline CDR1 reads LGHNA; CDR2 reads YSLEER. The CDR3 is 15 amino acids. V was trimmed by 1 base and J by 2 bases, leaving 9 bases between them. CDR3 nucleotide sequence: TGCGCCAGCAGCCAAGGACTGGGCCCCTACAATGAGCAGTTCTTC. Translation: CASSQGLGPYNEQFF.